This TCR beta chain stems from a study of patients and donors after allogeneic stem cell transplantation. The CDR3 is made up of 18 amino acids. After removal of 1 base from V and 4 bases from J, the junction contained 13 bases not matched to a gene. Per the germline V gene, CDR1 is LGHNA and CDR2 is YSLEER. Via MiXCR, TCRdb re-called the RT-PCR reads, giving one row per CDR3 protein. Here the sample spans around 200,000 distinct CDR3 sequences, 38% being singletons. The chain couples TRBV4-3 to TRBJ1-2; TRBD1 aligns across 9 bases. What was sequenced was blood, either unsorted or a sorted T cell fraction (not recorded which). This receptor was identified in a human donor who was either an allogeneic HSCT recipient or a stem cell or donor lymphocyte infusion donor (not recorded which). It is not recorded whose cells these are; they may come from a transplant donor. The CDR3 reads CASSQVGAQGARGYGYTF. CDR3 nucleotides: TGCGCCAGCAGCCAAGTCGGGGCACAGGGGGCCCGGGGCTATGGCTACACCTTC.